Listed below are T cell receptor beta chains from one sample, sequenced in a study of CD8 T cells in Susac syndrome. MiXCR, run by TCRdb on the immunoSEQ multiplex PCR reads, gives a single entry per CDR3 protein. The data contain about 120,000 distinct CDR3 sequences, 90% to 95% of them singletons. Sequences were obtained from CD4+ T cells from PBMCs. The origin of the receptors is a human donor with multiple sclerosis. Each CDR3 is given with its conserved first and last residue. Each record gives: J gene, D gene, CDR3 length, clone size, V gene, CDR3 DNA, CDR3 protein. D genes are given only for firm matches. Expanded clones are given a class, and other clones once, few, many or no size at all.

J gene: TRBJ1-3; D gene: TRBD1; CDR3 length: 16; clone size: NA; V gene: TRBV9; CDR3 DNA: TGTGCCAGCAGCGGACAGACAGGGGGTGCTGGAAACACCATATATTTT; CDR3 protein: CASSGQTGGAGNTIYF
J gene: TRBJ2-5; D gene: NA; CDR3 length: 12; clone size: NA; V gene: TRBV10-3; CDR3 DNA: TGTGCCACCTCGGAGCTACAAGAGACCCAGTACTTC; CDR3 protein: CATSELQETQYF
J gene: TRBJ2-7; D gene: TRBD2; CDR3 length: 15; clone size: NA; V gene: TRBV20-1; CDR3 DNA: TGCAGTGGTCCCCGGGGGGGCGGGGTCTCCTACGAGCAGTACTTC; CDR3 protein: CSGPRGGGVSYEQYF
J gene: TRBJ2-7; D gene: TRBD1; CDR3 length: 15; clone size: few; V gene: TRBV6-1; CDR3 DNA: TGTGCCAGCAGTCCTGAGACAGGGGGCAGGTACGAGCAGTACTTC; CDR3 protein: CASSPETGGRYEQYF
J gene: TRBJ2-3; D gene: TRBD2; CDR3 length: 18; clone size: NA; V gene: TRBV30; CDR3 DNA: TGTGCCTGGAGTGTCGGGCTAGCGGGGGGCAAGGGCACAGATACGCAGTATTTT; CDR3 protein: CAWSVGLAGGKGTDTQYF
J gene: TRBJ2-1; D gene: TRBD2; CDR3 length: 14; clone size: NA; V gene: TRBV4-3; CDR3 DNA: TGCGCCAGCAGCCAAGATAGCACTAGCGGTGAGCAGTTCTTC; CDR3 protein: CASSQDSTSGEQFF
J gene: TRBJ2-5; D gene: NA; CDR3 length: 13; clone size: once; V gene: TRBV9; CDR3 DNA: TGTGCCAGCAGCCCAACAGGGGAGGGGACCCAGTACTTC; CDR3 protein: CASSPTGEGTQYF
J gene: TRBJ2-7; D gene: NA; CDR3 length: 12; clone size: NA; V gene: TRBV12-3/TRBV12-4; CDR3 DNA: TGTGCCAGCTCCAGGGGTCTATACGAGCAGTACTTC; CDR3 protein: CASSRGLYEQYF
J gene: TRBJ2-4; D gene: NA; CDR3 length: 20; clone size: NA; V gene: TRBV4-1; CDR3 DNA: TGCGCCAGCAGCCAAATCTTGACAGGACCCGTTTCATTAGCCAAAAACATTCAGTACTTC; CDR3 protein: CASSQILTGPVSLAKNIQYF
J gene: TRBJ2-3; D gene: NA; CDR3 length: 16; clone size: NA; V gene: TRBV24-1; CDR3 DNA: TGTGCCACCAGTGATCCGTCGGGGGCCCTAACAGATACGCAGTATTTT; CDR3 protein: CATSDPSGALTDTQYF
J gene: TRBJ1-4; D gene: TRBD1; CDR3 length: 14; clone size: NA; V gene: TRBV30; CDR3 DNA: TGTGCCTGGAGTAGACAACAGGGGAGTGAAAAACTGTTTTTT; CDR3 protein: CAWSRQQGSEKLFF
J gene: TRBJ2-3; D gene: NA; CDR3 length: 15; clone size: NA; V gene: TRBV3-1; CDR3 DNA: TGTGCCAGCAGCCGGCCGGGGGCCCACACAGATACGCAGTATTTT; CDR3 protein: CASSRPGAHTDTQYF
J gene: TRBJ1-2; D gene: NA; CDR3 length: 13; clone size: once; V gene: TRBV29-1; CDR3 DNA: TGCAGCGTTGGGTTTGCACAGCTCTATGGCTACACCTTC; CDR3 protein: CSVGFAQLYGYTF
J gene: TRBJ1-2; D gene: TRBD1; CDR3 length: 16; clone size: NA; V gene: TRBV3-1; CDR3 DNA: TGTGCCAGCAGCCAATCGGGGACAGGGGATAACTATGGCTACACCTTC; CDR3 protein: CASSQSGTGDNYGYTF
J gene: TRBJ1-4; D gene: NA; CDR3 length: 15; clone size: NA; V gene: TRBV6-4; CDR3 DNA: TGTGCCAGCAGTGCAGGCGTAGGGGCTAATGAAAAACTGTTTTTT; CDR3 protein: CASSAGVGANEKLFF
J gene: TRBJ2-7; D gene: NA; CDR3 length: 14; clone size: NA; V gene: TRBV28; CDR3 DNA: TGTGCCAGCAGTAACACGGGAAACCTTTACGAGCAGTACTTC; CDR3 protein: CASSNTGNLYEQYF
J gene: TRBJ1-1; D gene: TRBD1; CDR3 length: 14; clone size: NA; V gene: TRBV20-1; CDR3 DNA: TGCAGTGCCAAATGGGACAGGGGAAACACTGAAGCTTTCTTT; CDR3 protein: CSAKWDRGNTEAFF
J gene: TRBJ1-1; D gene: TRBD1; CDR3 length: 15; clone size: NA; V gene: TRBV4-2; CDR3 DNA: TGTGCCAGCAGCCAACCGGGACAGGGGAACACTGAAGCTTTCTTT; CDR3 protein: CASSQPGQGNTEAFF
J gene: TRBJ2-1; D gene: NA; CDR3 length: 9; clone size: NA; V gene: TRBV2; CDR3 DNA: TGTGCCAGCAGTGATCTGCAGTTCTTC; CDR3 protein: CASSDLQFF
J gene: TRBJ1-1; D gene: NA; CDR3 length: 13; clone size: NA; V gene: TRBV5-4; CDR3 DNA: TGTGCCAGCAGCGTGTCCCGGAACACTGAAGCTTTCTTT; CDR3 protein: CASSVSRNTEAFF
J gene: TRBJ2-7; D gene: NA; CDR3 length: 14; clone size: NA; V gene: TRBV20-1; CDR3 DNA: TGCAGTGCTACCCAGGGATACACAGGGAAGGAGCAGTACTTC; CDR3 protein: CSATQGYTGKEQYF
J gene: TRBJ2-5; D gene: NA; CDR3 length: 14; clone size: NA; V gene: TRBV7-7; CDR3 DNA: TGTGCCAGCAGCTTGGGGGGAGCGCGGGAGACCCAGTACTTC; CDR3 protein: CASSLGGARETQYF
J gene: TRBJ2-7; D gene: NA; CDR3 length: 15; clone size: NA; V gene: TRBV9; CDR3 DNA: TGTGCCAGCAGCGTAGGACGCCTAGAGTTCCACGAGCAGTACTTC; CDR3 protein: CASSVGRLEFHEQYF
J gene: TRBJ2-5; D gene: NA; CDR3 length: 12; clone size: NA; V gene: TRBV20-1; CDR3 DNA: TGCAGTGCTAGGGAGGTGCAAGAGACCCAGTACTTC; CDR3 protein: CSAREVQETQYF